Sequencing of this T cell receptor (beta chain) was carried out in a study of post-analysis software for immune sequencing data. Study in general: The cohort encompassed relapsing-remitting, secondary progressive and progressive-relapsing multiple sclerosis disease courses.

With respect to this clonotype: What it binds is not known.

Prepared libraries of TCR beta cDNA carried unique molecular identifiers. When about 0.85 to 11 million T cells were used, they gave approximately 530,000 cDNA molecules. One entry per CDR3 protein results from TCRdb running MiXCR on the PCR reads. The table has fewer than 850,000 distinct CDR3 sequences, approximately 44% seen once. The CDR3 contains 17 residues. Germline values: CDR1 SGHAT, CDR2 FQDESV (reference sequence). V was clipped by 3 bases and J by 2 bases; unmatched bases: 7. General study points: In patients, TRBV5-6, TRBV5-1 and TRBV20-1 belonged to 4 or 5 TRBV segments found more frequently than in controls.

The source of this sequence is a girl between 10 and 17 years old with multiple sclerosis. The chain joins TRBV11-1 to TRBJ2-7; 13 nucleotides match TRBD2. The sample consisted of blood. Written as DNA, the CDR3 is TGTGCCAGCAGCTTTGGGACTAGCGGGATCGAACCCTACGAGCAGTACTTC. It is translated as CASSFGTSGIEPYEQYF.